The table lists the clone carrying this T cell receptor beta chain with a count of one. Its cognate antigen is unknown. These data are taken from a study of OX40 agonist ivuxolimab in advanced cancers. Study-level information: Past anti-PD-1, anti-PD-L1 or anti-CTLA-4 therapy was accepted, and 40% to 45% had received some.

Whole-study results and caveats: People who partly responded at 0.1-3.0 mg/kg had some of the least clonal expansion seen.

Trimming removed 8 bases from V and 1 base from J, with 11 bases in between. The CDR3 length is 14 residues. Germline loops: CDR1 SGHNT, CDR2 YENEEA. Produced via immunoSEQ multiplex PCR; TCRdb's table is partial and in-frame only. The data hold about 100,000 clones, with 89% observed a single time. Sequencing used CD4+ or CD8+ T cells sorted from blood, obtained in a trial of the OX40 agonist ivuxolimab. The J gene is TRBJ2-2, the V gene TRBV11-3; D is possibly TRBD2 (6 bases). The clonotype comes from an adult with an advanced solid tumor such as melanoma, head and neck, liver or kidney cancer. This CDR3 is CASSGTLNTGELFF. The CDR3 bases are TGTGCCAGCTCCGGGACTTTGAACACCGGGGAGCTGTTTTTT.